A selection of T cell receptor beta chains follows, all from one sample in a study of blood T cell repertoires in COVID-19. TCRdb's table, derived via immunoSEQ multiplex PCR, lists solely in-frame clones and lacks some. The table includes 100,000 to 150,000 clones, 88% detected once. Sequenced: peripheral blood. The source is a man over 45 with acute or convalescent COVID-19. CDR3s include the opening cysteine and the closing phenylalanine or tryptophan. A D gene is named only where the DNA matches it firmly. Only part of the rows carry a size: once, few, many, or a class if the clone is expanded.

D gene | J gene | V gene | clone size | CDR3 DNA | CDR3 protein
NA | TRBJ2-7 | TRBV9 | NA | TGTGCCAGCAGCGCCAGACAGAACTACGAGCAGTACTTC | CASSARQNYEQYF
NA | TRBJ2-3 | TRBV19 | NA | TGTGCCAGTAGTATCCCCGGGATGTCCACAGATACGCAGTATTTT | CASSIPGMSTDTQYF
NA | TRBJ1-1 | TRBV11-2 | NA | TGTGCCAGCAGCTTAGTTGGAGGGTTGGCTGAAGCTTTCTTT | CASSLVGGLAEAFF
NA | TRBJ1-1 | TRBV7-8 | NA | TGTGCCAGCAGCTTAAACAGGGTGAAAGCTGAAGCTTTCTTT | CASSLNRVKAEAFF
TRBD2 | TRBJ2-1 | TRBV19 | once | TGTGCCAGTAGTATAAGAGGTCCCGGCGAGCTAGCGGGAGGGCCATTCAATGAGCAGTTCTTC | CASSIRGPGELAGGPFNEQFF
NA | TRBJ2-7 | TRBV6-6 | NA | TGTGCCAGCAGTCCCCCTGTGAGCGCCTCCTACGAGCAGTACTTC | CASSPPVSASYEQYF
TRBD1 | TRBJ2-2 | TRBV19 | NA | TGTGCCAGTTCGTCAGGGGGGAACACCGGGGAGCTGTTTTTT | CASSSGGNTGELFF
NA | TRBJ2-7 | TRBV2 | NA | TGTGCCACGAACAGGGAAAGCTCCTACGAGCAGTACTTC | CATNRESSYEQYF
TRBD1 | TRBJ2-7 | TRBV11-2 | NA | TGTGCCAGCACCCAATTAGGACAGGGTTTGTACGAGCAGTACTTC | CASTQLGQGLYEQYF
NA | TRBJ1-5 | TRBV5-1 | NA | TGCGCCAGCAGCTTGGTGGGGGGATGGAATCAGCCCCAGCATTTT | CASSLVGGWNQPQHF
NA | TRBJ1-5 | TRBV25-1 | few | TGTGCCAGCAGTGATAGATATAGCAATCAGCCCCAGCATTTT | CASSDRYSNQPQHF
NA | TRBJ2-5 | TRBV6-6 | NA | TGTGCCAGCAGTTACTCTAATTCGGAGACCCAGTACTTC | CASSYSNSETQYF
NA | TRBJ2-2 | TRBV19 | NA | TGTGCCAGTAGCTTCAGGGCCGGGGAGCTGTTTTTT | CASSFRAGELFF
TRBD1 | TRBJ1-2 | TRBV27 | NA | TGTGCCAGCAGTTTGTTGGGACAGTATGGCTACACCTTC | CASSLLGQYGYTF
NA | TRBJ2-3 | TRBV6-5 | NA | TGTGCCAGCAGTACCGGGACAGATACGCAGTATTTT | CASSTGTDTQYF
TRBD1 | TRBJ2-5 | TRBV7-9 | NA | TGTGCCAGCAGCTTGGGGACAGCGGAAGAGACCCAGTACTTC | CASSLGTAEETQYF
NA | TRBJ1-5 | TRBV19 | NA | TGTGCCAGTAGTACGCGGACAGTTCAGCCCCAGCATTTT | CASSTRTVQPQHF
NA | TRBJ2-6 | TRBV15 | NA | TGTGCCACCAGCAGAGTCGCGAGCGCCGGGGCCAACGTCCTGACTTTC | CATSRVASAGANVLTF
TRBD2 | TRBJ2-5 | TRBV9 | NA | TGTGCCAGCAGCGTACCAGCGGGAGGTCAAGAGACCCAGTACTTC | CASSVPAGGQETQYF
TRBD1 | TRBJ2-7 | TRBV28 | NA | TGTGCCAGCACGAGACAGGGGGTTTGGGAGCAGTACTTC | CASTRQGVWEQYF
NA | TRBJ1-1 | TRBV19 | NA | TGTGCCAGTAGTCCAGGGGTAGAAGCTTTCTTT | CASSPGVEAFF
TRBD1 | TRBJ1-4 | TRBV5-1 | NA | TGCGCCAGCAGCTCTCCGTCTGACAGGGCGGAAAAACTGTTTTTT | CASSSPSDRAEKLFF
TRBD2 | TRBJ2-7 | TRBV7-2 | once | TGTGCCAGCAGCCAACAGCGGGGGGATCTCTACGAGCAGTACTTC | CASSQQRGDLYEQYF
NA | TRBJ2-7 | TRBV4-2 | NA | TGTGCCAGCAGCCAAGATGGAGGGGGCACTAGCTACGAGCAGTACTTC | CASSQDGGGTSYEQYF
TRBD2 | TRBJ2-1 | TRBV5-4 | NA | TGTGCCAGCAGCTCAGGCCCGGGACTAGCGGGAGTTCTGAATGAGCAGTTCTTC | CASSSGPGLAGVLNEQFF
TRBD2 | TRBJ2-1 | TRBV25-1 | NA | TGTGCCAGCAGTGTCTTCGTAGCGGGAGAGCAGTTCTTC | CASSVFVAGEQFF
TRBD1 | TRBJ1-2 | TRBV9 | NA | TGTGCCAGCAGCCCAGGGGGCGGCTATGGCTACACCTTC | CASSPGGGYGYTF
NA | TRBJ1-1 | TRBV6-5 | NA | TGTGCCAGCAGTTACTCGGGAGGGGGCACTGAAGCTTTCTTT | CASSYSGGGTEAFF